This T cell receptor (beta chain) was observed in a study of Ad26.COV2.S vaccination and SARS-CoV-2 variants. Profiled with immunoSEQ multiplex PCR; TCRdb holds only in-frame clones, not every one. The table shows about 410,000 clones, with approximately 90% occurring only once. Treatment denoted: about 20 received Ad26.COV2.S at low or high dose, single or two shots; 5 received placebo; per-sample allocation not given. Material that was analyzed had been drawn on day 63 after the first vaccine or placebo injection. A Boston adult aged 18-55 years was the donor. The trim removed 2 bases at V and 7 bases at J, leaving 9 bases unmatched. The germline V gene encodes CDR1 SGHTA and CDR2 FQGNSA. CDR3 length: 16 residues.

The input for sequencing was peripheral blood, taken in a trial of Ad26.COV2.S vaccine versus placebo. The V call is TRBV7-2, the J call TRBJ2-2, with 8 bases identical to TRBD2. The clonotype was recovered from a person aged 18-65 years who received the Ad26.COV2.S COVID-19 vaccine or a placebo. CDR3 region: CASSLQSGGNFGELFF. CDR3 bases: TGTGCCAGCAGCTTACAAAGCGGGGGTAATTTCGGGGAGCTGTTTTTT.